The 21 T cell receptor beta chains presented below share a single source sample, sequenced in a study of identical twins. TCRdb recomputed calls from the 5' RACE reads with MiXCR, one row per CDR3 protein. The table includes about 240,000 distinct CDR3 sequences, about 10% detected once. Input material: memory T cells sorted from blood. The receptors originated from a man aged 45-65 years in good health.

This clonotype was recorded at least ten times. The chain links TRBV9 to TRBJ1-6, with TRBD1 matching 7 bases. V lost 4 bases and J lost 10; bases outside the gene matches: 5. The CDR3 consists of 13 residues. CDR1 is SGDLS and CDR2 is YYNGEE in the germline V gene. CDR3 in amino acids: CASSITGVSPLHF. CDR3 DNA sequence: TGTGCCAGCAGCATAACAGGGGTCTCACCCCTCCACTTT. Supplemented by reference TRBV9 and TRBJ1-6, the full variable domain reads DSGVTQTPKHLITATGQRVTLRCSPRSGDLSVYWYQQSLDQGLQFLIQYYNGEERAKGNILERFSAQQFPDLHSELNLSSLELGDSALYFCASSITGVSPLHFGNGTRLTVT.

This clonotype was seen more than once but under ten times. The chain recombines TRBV7-8 with TRBJ1-1; D remains unclear. Trimming took off 6 bases at V and 2 bases at J, with 16 bases between the two ends. Germline loops: CDR1 SGHVS, CDR2 FQNEAQ. The CDR3 has 15 residues. This CDR3 is CASSLGMVRNTEAFF. The CDR3 bases are TGTGCCAGCAGTCTAGGGATGGTCAGAAACACTGAAGCTTTCTTT.

The chain is built from TRBV6-2 or TRBV6-3 and TRBJ1-5; unclear D gene. Germline V gene data show CDR1 as MNHEY and CDR2 as SVGEGT. The CDR3 sequence is 14 residues long. Trimming cost V 2 bases and J 2 bases, with 7 bases left between them. The CDR3 DNA sequence: TGTGCCAGCAGTTACGGCAGTCGCAATCAGCCCCAGCATTTT. Residues: CASSYGSRNQPQHF.

The V gene is TRBV20-1, the J gene TRBJ2-7; 10 nucleotides align to TRBD2. Germline trimming cut 3 bases from V and 0 bases from J; bases unmatched to any gene: 5. Germline values: CDR1 DFQATT, CDR2 SNEGSKA (reference sequence). This CDR3 is built from 15 residues. This CDR3 reads CSARSGLASSYEQYF. CDR3 DNA: TGCAGTGCTAGGTCGGGACTAGCGAGCTCCTACGAGCAGTACTTC.

On this clonotype itself: This may be a read error, as it is one base from a much larger clone. This sequence joins TRBV5-1 and TRBJ1-1; D is uncertain. Germline-derived CDR1 and CDR2 are SGHRS and YFSETQ. The CDR3 consists of 15 residues. In nucleotides, the CDR3 is TGCGACAGCAGCTTGGACTGGGGTTCGGGCACTGAAGCTTTCTTT. Its translation is CDSSLDWGSGTEAFF.

This clonotype was counted ten times or more. The rearrangement uses TRBV12-3 or TRBV12-4 and TRBJ2-3, with 12 positions matching TRBD2. The ends lost 8 bases at V and 2 bases at J; junction bases unmatched: 8. The CDR3 contains 16 residues. The CDR3 is CASCASGGVNTDTQYF. CDR3 in DNA: TGTGCCAGCTGTGCTAGCGGGGGGGTAAACACAGATACGCAGTATTTT.

There are many counts of this clonotype. V gene TRBV5-1 combines with J gene TRBJ1-6; 7 nucleotides line up with TRBD1. The CDR3 has 16 residues. Germline values: CDR1 SGHRS, CDR2 YFSETQ. After removal of 4 bases from V and 7 bases from J, the junction contained 11 bases not matched to a gene. In nucleotides, the CDR3 is TGCGCCAGCAGCCCCCGGGGGGACAGCCAAAATTCACCCCTCCACTTT. Protein product: CASSPRGDSQNSPLHF.

This clonotype was seen only a few times. This chain uses TRBV11-2 with TRBJ2-7, with a weak D call TRBD1 (6 bases). The V and J ends lost 4 bases and 4 bases respectively, with 11 bases between them. The CDR3 runs to 13 residues. Germline V lookup: CDR1 SGHAT, CDR2 FQNNGV. The CDR3 region has the DNA TGTGCCAGCAGCTCAGAGACAGGTTACGAGCAGTACTTC. It yields the protein CASSSETGYEQYF. Full variable domain (rest looked up from reference TRBV11-2 and TRBJ2-7): EAGVAQSPRYKIIEKRQSVAFWCNPISGHATLYWYQQILGQGPKLLIQFQNNGVVDDSQLPKDRFSAERLKGVDSTLKIQPAKLEDSAVYLCASSSETGYEQYFGPGTRLTVT.

The chain combines TRBV4-2 with TRBJ2-5; D call uncertain. V lost 4 bases, J lost 0 bases, and 9 bases lay in between. Germline V gene lookup returns CDR1 LGHNA and CDR2 YNFKEQ. The CDR3 covers 14 residues. The CDR3 DNA follows: TGTGCCAGCAGCCGCCAGCAGTACCAAGAGACCCAGTACTTC. Residues: CASSRQQYQETQYF.

This clonotype was observed a handful of times. The rearrangement links TRBV25-1 to TRBJ2-7, with no clear D. CDR1 is MGHDK and CDR2 is SYGVNS in the germline V gene. V shed 9 bases and J shed 0 bases, with 9 bases lying between them. CDR3 length equals 12 residues. The CDR3 DNA sequence: TGTGCCAGTAAAGGGAACTCCTACGAGCAGTACTTC. Amino acid sequence: CASKGNSYEQYF.

This clonotype showed up many times. The rearrangement joins TRBV9 to TRBJ2-5; tentative D call: TRBD2 (6 bases). Trimming removed 3 bases from V and 4 bases from J, with 19 bases in between. This CDR3 is 16 amino acids long. Germline V gives CDR1 SGDLS, CDR2 YYNGEE. The CDR3 loop is CASSGPSDPRGETQYF. The CDR3 nucleotides are TGTGCCAGCAGCGGACCGTCCGATCCGCGGGGAGAGACCCAGTACTTC.

This clonotype was found many times. This chain uses TRBV20-1 with TRBJ2-7, with D possibly being TRBD1 (6 bases). Germline V CDR1 and CDR2: DFQATT, SNEGSKA (reference sequence). CDR3 size: 14 residues. V lost 0 bases to trimming and J lost 7 bases, with 16 bases between them. CDR3 sequence: CSARDHQGLGEQYF. In DNA, the CDR3 is TGCAGTGCTAGAGATCATCAGGGGCTTGGGGAGCAGTACTTC.

The chain links TRBV4-3 to TRBJ2-5, with D unclear. The length of the CDR3 is 13 residues. CDR1 LGHNA and CDR2 YSLEER come from the germline V gene. The V gene lost 7 bases and the J gene lost 10 bases, with 19 bases spanning the gap. The CDR3 DNA sequence: TGCGCCAGCAACCACTTCCGCTGTCAAGTCCAGTACTTC. This sequence encodes CASNHFRCQVQYF.

Many counts were recorded for this clonotype. The rearrangement links TRBV5-1 to TRBJ1-2; D possibly corresponds to TRBD1 (6 bases). This CDR3 contains 15 residues. V lost 0 bases and J 3 bases, leaving 12 bases between the germline ends. Per the germline V gene, CDR1 is SGHRS and CDR2 is YFSETQ. The CDR3 spells CASSLDLTGYYGYTF. CDR3 in DNA: TGCGCCAGCAGCTTGGACCTGACAGGCTACTATGGCTACACCTTC.

V and J are TRBV7-2 and TRBJ2-7; TRBD2 is a possible D gene (6 bases). The V gene's germline CDR1 is SGHTA and CDR2 FQGNSA. The CDR3 is 16 residues long. V was pared by 3 bases and J by 1 base, with 16 bases between. The CDR3 nucleotides are TGTGCCAGCAGCTTCGGGTACGGGAGAGGATCCTACGAGCAGTACTTC. This encodes CASSFGYGRGSYEQYF.

This clonotype has more than one count but fewer than ten. V is TRBV28 and J is TRBJ2-1; D perhaps matches TRBD2 (7 bases). CDR1 MDHEN and CDR2 SYDVKM come from the germline V gene. The V and J ends lost 6 bases and 6 bases respectively, with 18 bases between them. CDR3 length: 15 amino acids. The CDR3 DNA reads TGTGCCAGCAGAATGGGCGGGGGCATACGCAATGAGCAGTTCTTC. The encoded protein is CASRMGGGIRNEQFF. Drawing the rest from reference TRBV28 and TRBJ2-1, the complete variable domain is DVKVTQSSRYLVKRTGEKVFLECVQDMDHENMFWYRQDPGLGLRLIYFSYDVKMKEKGDIPEGYSVSREKKERFSLILESASTNQTSMYLCASRMGGGIRNEQFFGPGTRLTVL.

This clonotype was recorded many times. This chain uses TRBV20-1 with TRBJ2-5; 8 bases are a match to TRBD2. This CDR3 contains 14 residues. After removal of 3 bases from V and 1 base from J, the junction contained 4 bases not matched to a gene. Per germline, CDR1 DFQATT and CDR2 SNEGSKA (reference sequence). Written as DNA, the CDR3 is TGCAGTGCTAGCGGGGGGGCAAGCCAAGAGACCCAGTACTTC. Its translation: CSASGGASQETQYF.

This clonotype has a handful of counts. DNA of the CDR3: TGCGCCAGCAGCCAAGACGCCCAGCCCACAGGGTTTATCACCGGGGAGCTGTTTTTT. This encodes CASSQDAQPTGFITGELFF. This chain connects TRBV4-3 to TRBJ2-2; TRBD1 might be the D (6 bases). Germline-derived CDR1 and CDR2 are LGHNA and YSLEER. Deletions cut 0 bases from V and 4 bases from J, with 21 bases between. The CDR3 covers 19 residues.

Many counts were recorded for this clonotype. The chain links TRBV12-3 or TRBV12-4 to TRBJ2-2; no clear D gene. The CDR3 sequence is 15 residues long. The V end was cut by 6 bases, the J end by 1 base, with 12 bases between. CDR3 DNA: TGTGCCAGCAGCAGCATTACACTGAACACCGGGGAGCTGTTTTTT. Protein product: CASSSITLNTGELFF.

This clonotype was counted ten times or more. V gene TRBV4-3 combines with J gene TRBJ1-5; D uncertain. From germline, CDR1 is LGHNA and CDR2 YSLEER. V lost 4 bases and J 4 bases, leaving 20 bases between the germline ends. The length of the CDR3 is 17 residues. In DNA, the CDR3 is TGCGCCAGCAGCCCCACGTTGGTAACTGGGTCGAATCAGCCCCAGCATTTT. Its translation is CASSPTLVTGSNQPQHF.

This clonotype appeared many times. The chain combines TRBV3-1 with TRBJ2-1, with 9 bases lining up with TRBD2. In germline, CDR1 is LGHDT, CDR2 YNNKEL (reference sequence). V lost 0 bases to trimming and J lost 9 bases; unmatched junction nucleotides: 6. The CDR3 extends over 15 amino acids. CDR3 nucleotides: TGTGCCAGCAGCCAAGATGGCGGGGGGGCACTTGAGCAGTTCTTC. It yields the protein CASSQDGGGALEQFF.